This entry lists 25 T cell receptor beta chains sequenced from one sample in a study of breast tumors, draining lymph nodes, adjacent tissues. The lymph nodes were axillary draining lymph nodes from breast cancer patients. TCRdb recomputed calls from the multiplex PCR reads with MiXCR, one row per CDR3 protein. The sample holds around 130,000 distinct CDR3 sequences; about 20% are singletons and the top ten take over 2%. What was sequenced was axillary lymph node tissue. Source of these receptors: a female donor with breast cancer. Some clones in this sample may be carry-over from other donors' samples.

This clonotype appeared many times. The chain is built from TRBV27 and TRBJ1-5; 7 bases are a match to TRBD1. The CDR3 runs to 12 residues. The germline CDR1 and CDR2 sequences are MNHEY and SMNVEV (reference sequence). Trimming at V came to 6 bases and at J to 5 bases, leaving 1 base not matched to a gene. The DNA for the CDR3 is TGTGCCAGCAGAACAGGGGATCAGCCCCAGCATTTT. Translated, it gives CASRTGDQPQHF.

This clonotype occurred many times. This sequence joins TRBV19 and TRBJ1-6; D is ambiguous. This CDR3 is built from 16 residues. Trimming left V 5 bases short and J 5 bases short, with 16 bases between. Germline CDR1 is LNHDA and CDR2 is SQIVND (reference sequence). CDR3 loop: CASSGPGPYDNSPLHF. The CDR3 DNA follows: TGTGCCAGTAGTGGACCCGGACCTTACGATAATTCACCCCTCCACTTT.

In this sample, this clonotype turned up many times. This chain links TRBV2 with TRBJ2-2; D is undetermined. V lost 7 bases, J lost 0 bases, and 9 bases lay in between. Germline CDR1 SNHLY, CDR2 FYNNEI. The CDR3 length is 14 residues. CDR3 nucleotides: TGTGCCAGCATAGGAACCGCGAACACCGGGGAGCTGTTTTTT. Protein product: CASIGTANTGELFF.

In its sample, this clonotype was seen many times. The rearrangement uses TRBV6-5 and TRBJ2-7, with 8 positions matching TRBD1. V shed 6 bases, J shed 9 bases, and the junction held 10 bases outside the gene matches. This CDR3 is 13 amino acids long. Germline CDR1 and CDR2: MNHEY and SVGAGI. The CDR3 DNA reads as TGTGCCAGCAGGGACCGGACAGGGATTGTGCAGTACTTC. This gives the protein CASRDRTGIVQYF.

To note about this clonotype: The junction and the germline gene differ at one end; a read error may be behind it. The rearrangement links TRBV11-2 to TRBJ2-1, with TRBD2 matching over 8 bases. CDR3 length equals 14 residues. The germline CDR1 and CDR2 sequences are SGHAT and FQNNGV. For the CDR3, the DNA is TGTGCCAGCAGCCTTAGCCAGCGGGGGTCTCCTACGCTCTTC. Protein: CASSLSQRGSPTLF.

Concerning this clonotype: The germline gene is not matched at one end of the junction; a read error may be the cause. The genes are TRBV11-2 and TRBJ2-1; 10 nucleotides align to TRBD2. The CDR3 runs to 15 residues. Germline V gene sequence: CDR1 SGHAT, CDR2 FQNNGV. DNA of the CDR3: TGTGCCAGCAGCCCTAGCGGGAGTTCCTACGATGAGCAGTTCTTC. Its translation is CASSPSGSSYDEQFF.

Ten or more counts support this clonotype. This chain links TRBV7-2 with TRBJ2-7; D is uncertain. Germline V lookup: CDR1 SGHTA, CDR2 FQGNSA. This CDR3 has 15 amino acids. The ends were cut back, 1 base at V and 2 bases at J, with 12 bases in the middle. This CDR3 reads CASSLVVGITYEQYF. CDR3 bases: TGTGCCAGCAGCTTAGTCGTCGGTATCACCTACGAGCAGTACTTC. Full variable domain (outside the CDR3, taken from reference TRBV7-2 and TRBJ2-7): GAGVSQSPSNKVTEKGKDVELRCDPISGHTALYWYRQSLGQGLEFLIYFQGNSAPDKSGLPSDRFSAERTGGSVSTLTIQRTQQEDSAVYLCASSLVVGITYEQYFGPGTRLTVT.

This clonotype was seen repeatedly, ten times or more. V gene TRBV20-1 combines with J gene TRBJ2-7; TRBD1 matches 7 bases. V shed 3 bases and J 2 bases; nucleotides not matched to a gene: 7. Germline V gene sequence: CDR1 DFQATT, CDR2 SNEGSKA (reference sequence). This CDR3 spans 14 amino acids. CDR3 in DNA: TGCAGTGCTAGCCCCGGGACAGCCACCTACGAGCAGTACTTC. Translation gives CSASPGTATYEQYF.

CDR3 amino acids: CASSPSGARDEQFF. CDR3 DNA sequence: TGTGCCAGCAGCCCTAGTGGGGCTAGGGATGAGCAGTTCTTC. V and J are TRBV27 and TRBJ2-1, with D perhaps matching TRBD1 (5 bases). Germline assignment: CDR1 MNHEY and CDR2 SMNVEV (reference sequence). V was shortened by 6 bases and J by 8 bases, with 17 bases between the two germline ends. This CDR3 spans 14 amino acids.

Ten or more counts support this clonotype. This chain uses TRBV12-3 or TRBV12-4 with TRBJ1-2; D remains ambiguous. This CDR3 has 15 amino acids. Trimming stripped 4 bases from V and 3 bases from J, with 15 bases between. CDR3 region: CASSYPGSGHYGYTF. DNA of the CDR3: TGTGCCAGCAGTTACCCGGGCAGTGGACACTATGGCTACACCTTC.

In this sample, this clonotype turned up many times. This chain joins TRBV2 and TRBJ1-5, with unresolved D. Germline CDR1 and CDR2: SNHLY and FYNNEI. The V end was cut by 7 bases, the J end by 2 bases, with 12 bases between. The CDR3 totals 14 residues. The CDR3 DNA reads TGTGCCAGCACTTTTGGGGAGGGCAATCAGCCCCAGCATTTT. Translating it yields CASTFGEGNQPQHF.

This clonotype was observed at least ten times. V usage is TRBV6-5 and J usage is TRBJ2-1; a possible D gene is TRBD2 (6 bases). The CDR3 consists of 15 residues. The germline V and J ends were trimmed by 2 bases and 6 bases, with 14 bases remaining between them. The V gene's germline CDR1 is MNHEY and CDR2 SVGAGI. The CDR3 is CASSYGASVINEQFF. CDR3 nucleotide sequence: TGTGCCAGCAGTTACGGGGCTAGCGTAATCAATGAGCAGTTCTTC.

Notes on this clonotype: A much larger clonotype is one base distant, so this may be a read error. The rearrangement joins TRBV6-1 to TRBJ2-7; D gene ambiguous. Trimming shortened V by 4 bases and J by 3 bases, and 10 bases separated the two germline ends. The CDR3 totals 13 residues. From germline, CDR1 is MNHNS and CDR2 SASEGT. CDR3: CASSGAGGYEQYF. The DNA for the CDR3 is TGTGCCAGCAGTGGAGCCGGCGGCTACGAGCAGTACTTC.

This clonotype was counted at least ten times. CDR3 nucleotides: TGTGCCAGCAGTGAAGAGGGCATACACCTTTACAATGAGCAGTTCTTC. Protein: CASSEEGIHLYNEQFF. This chain uses TRBV6-1 with TRBJ2-1; D not certain. CDR3 length: 16 residues. Germline V lookup: CDR1 MNHNS, CDR2 SASEGT. V lost 1 base and J 4 bases, leaving 14 bases between the germline ends.

This clonotype has at least ten counts. The chain carries TRBV2 and TRBJ2-1; D not resolved. The V gene's germline CDR1 is SNHLY and CDR2 FYNNEI. The CDR3 contains 13 residues. Trimming cost V 7 bases and J 2 bases, with 9 bases left between them. The DNA of the CDR3 is TGTGCCAGCACGGGCATTCCCTACAATGAGCAGTTCTTC. As protein: CASTGIPYNEQFF.

This clonotype was observed many times. The rearrangement joins TRBV13 to TRBJ2-1, with 7 nucleotides matching TRBD2. The V and J ends lost 0 bases and 7 bases, in that order; junction bases with no gene match: 6. Germline V gene sequence: CDR1 PRHDT, CDR2 FYEKMQ (reference sequence). There are 15 residues in the CDR3. The CDR3 loop is CASSLGAGVENEQFF. DNA for the CDR3: TGTGCCAGCAGCTTAGGGGCGGGAGTTGAGAATGAGCAGTTCTTC.

Concerning this clonotype itself: A much larger clone differs by one base, so this may be a read error. Since the CDR3 does not end with the conserved phenylalanine or tryptophan, this likely comes from a read error. V usage is TRBV14 and J usage is TRBJ2-5; D unresolved. The CDR3 is made up of 11 amino acids. Deletions cut 5 bases from V and 5 bases from J, with 6 bases between. CDR1 and CDR2 (germline): SGHDN, FVKESK. CDR3 DNA sequence: TGTGCCAGCAGCGGGTTCGAGACCCAGTACTCC. Protein product: CASSGFETQYS.

This clonotype was seen many times. The chain recombines TRBV10-3 with TRBJ2-1; TRBD2 might be the D (8 bases). Deletions cut 3 bases from V and 9 bases from J, with 12 bases between. The CDR3 covers 13 residues. Per the germline V gene, CDR1 is ENHRY and CDR2 is SYGVKD. CDR3 residues: CAISEREGAEQFF. As DNA, the CDR3 is TGTGCCATCAGTGAACGGGAGGGGGCTGAGCAGTTCTTC.

The genes are TRBV6-1 and TRBJ2-2; TRBD2 agrees at 16 bases. The CDR3 contains 17 residues. Germline assignment: CDR1 MNHNS and CDR2 SASEGT. After removal of 6 bases from V and 2 bases from J, the junction contained 3 bases not matched to a gene. The CDR3 loop reads CASRGTSGRANTGELFF. The CDR3 DNA is TGTGCCAGCAGGGGGACTAGCGGGAGGGCCAACACCGGGGAGCTGTTTTTT.

This rearrangement joins TRBV6-1 to TRBJ2-7, with D tentatively TRBD1 (5 bases). CDR1 and CDR2 (germline): MNHNS, SASEGT. V lost 7 bases and J 4 bases, leaving 17 bases between the germline ends. The CDR3 consists of 14 residues. CDR3 bases: TGTGCCAGCAAAGGAGCCTTGGGGCAATACGAGCAGTACTTC. This codes for CASKGALGQYEQYF.

About this clonotype itself: Being one base from a much bigger clone, this may be a read error. The rearrangement joins TRBV3-1 to TRBJ2-7; no clear D gene. In germline, CDR1 is LGHDT, CDR2 YNNKEL (reference sequence). The CDR3 extends over 12 amino acids. V lost 4 bases and J lost 5, with 9 bases in between. CDR3: CASSRLSHEQYF. The CDR3 DNA reads TGTGCCAGCAGCCGGCTATCCCACGAGCAGTACTTC.

Comments on this clonotype: The junction and the germline gene differ at one end; a read error may be behind it. The CDR3, as DNA: TGCAGTGCTTCCCCGGGGGGGGCAGTCAAAAACATTCGGTACTTC. The encoded protein is CSASPGGAVKNIRYF. V usage is TRBV20-1 and J usage is TRBJ2-4; TRBD2 matches at 8 bases. Germline V CDR1 and CDR2: DFQATT, SNEGSKA (reference sequence). The CDR3 has 15 residues.

As for this clonotype: This may come from a read error, since a much larger clone is one base off. This sequence joins TRBV7-8 and TRBJ2-2; perhaps TRBD2 as D (6 bases). The germline CDR1 and CDR2 sequences are SGHVS and FQNEAQ. CDR3 length: 17 residues. The CDR3 region has the DNA TGTGCCAGCAGCTTAGCGCGTGTGCCCCCCCGAGGCGGGGAGCTGCTTTTT. As protein: CASSLARVPPRGGELLF.

The chain employs TRBV12-3 or TRBV12-4 and TRBJ1-6; 9 bases fit TRBD1. V lost 0 bases to trimming and J lost 13 bases; unmatched junction nucleotides: 7. The CDR3 contains 15 residues. The CDR3 spells CASSLAAGQGSPLHF. The CDR3 DNA sequence: TGTGCCAGCAGTTTAGCCGCCGGACAGGGGTCCCCCCTCCACTTT.

The rearrangement links TRBV19 to TRBJ1-5; perhaps TRBD1 as D (5 bases). Germline V gene sequence: CDR1 LNHDA, CDR2 SQIVND (reference sequence). With 8 bases removed from V and 6 bases from J, the gap between germline ends came to 17 bases. This CDR3 contains 14 residues. CDR3 protein: CASGQQDWGQPQHF. As DNA, the CDR3 is TGTGCCAGTGGCCAACAGGATTGGGGTCAGCCCCAGCATTTT.